This TCR beta chain appears in the sequencing data of a study of identical twins. The CDR3 sequence is 10 residues long. Trimming removed 8 bases from V and 15 bases from J, with 14 bases in between. Germline V lookup: CDR1 LNHDA, CDR2 SQIVND (reference sequence). This clonotype came up a few times. As yet, its antigen is unknown. Study conclusions and caveats: Sequences that were beta out-of-frame showed weaker excess twin sharing.

Through template switching, a universal primer site was introduced, and the cDNA contained unique molecular identifiers. TCRdb re-called the 5' RACE reads with MiXCR, one entry per CDR3 protein. The top ten clones hold 8.1% of a sample with 130,000 to 150,000 distinct CDR3 sequences, approximately 3.5% of them seen once. The rearrangement uses TRBV19 and TRBJ2-1; D not resolved. Sequencing used memory T cells sorted from blood. The clonotype comes from a man aged 18 to 29 in good health. The chain's CDR3 is CASGKGVTFF. CDR3 coding DNA: TGTGCCAGTGGAAAAGGAGTTACGTTCTTC.